This T cell receptor (beta chain) was identified during a study of T cell responses to AZD1222 COVID-19 vaccine. Study-wide findings and caveats: Reportedly, close to half of spike-specific TCRs are directed against unmutated variant regions. Rises in breadth and depth of Spike-specific TCRs came after two AZD1222 doses.

Generated by immunoSEQ multiplex PCR, the TCRdb table keeps only in-frame clones and is missing some. The sample yields 210,000 or so clones, 85% to 95% seen once. This CDR3 contains 14 residues. Germline V gene sequence: CDR1 SEHNR, CDR2 FQNEAQ (reference sequence). The germline V and J ends were trimmed by 2 bases and 4 bases, with 11 bases remaining between them. In the case of this clone: The antigen remains undetermined.

Sequences were derived from peripheral blood, sampled on day 0 of MenACWY control vaccination. The receptor was isolated from an adult in good health. The chain joins TRBV7-9 to TRBJ1-2; a weak D match, TRBD1 (5 bases). The CDR3 bases are TGTGCCAGCAGCTTAAGCGGGGACGGCTATGGCTACACCTTC. The encoded protein is CASSLSGDGYGYTF.